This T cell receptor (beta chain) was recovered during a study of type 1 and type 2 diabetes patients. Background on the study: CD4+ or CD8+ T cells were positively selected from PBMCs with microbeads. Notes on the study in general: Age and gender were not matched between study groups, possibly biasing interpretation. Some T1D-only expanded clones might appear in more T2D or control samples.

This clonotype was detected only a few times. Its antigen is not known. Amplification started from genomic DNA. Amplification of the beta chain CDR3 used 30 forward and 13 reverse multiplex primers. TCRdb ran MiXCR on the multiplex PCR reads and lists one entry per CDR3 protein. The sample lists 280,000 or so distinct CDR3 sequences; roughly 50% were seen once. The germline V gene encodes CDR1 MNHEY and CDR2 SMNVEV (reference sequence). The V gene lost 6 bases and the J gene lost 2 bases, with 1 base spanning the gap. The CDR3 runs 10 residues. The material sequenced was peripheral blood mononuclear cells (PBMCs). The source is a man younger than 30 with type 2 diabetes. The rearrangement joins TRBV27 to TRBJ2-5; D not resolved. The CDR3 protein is CASRQETQYF. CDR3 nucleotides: TGTGCCAGCAGACAAGAGACCCAGTACTTC.